This T cell receptor (beta chain) comes out of a study of CD8 T cells in Susac syndrome. When the RNA was reverse transcribed, random hexamers were used with an input of about 0.5 to 1 ug. TCR beta CDR3 was amplified by immunoSEQ multiplex PCR. This amplification extended across 54 Vbeta and 13 Jbeta segments. One entry per CDR3 protein, called by TCRdb with MiXCR from the immunoSEQ multiplex PCR reads. The top ten clones hold just over 0.13% of a sample with approximately 160,000 distinct CDR3 sequences, around 93% of them seen once. General study findings and limits: It was acknowledged in the study that its TCR sequencing and HLA analysis involved a relatively small number of individuals.

Germline V lookup: CDR1 MNHNS, CDR2 SASEGT. V was pared by 6 bases and J by 0 bases, with 8 bases between. CDR3 length: 14 residues. Sequencing of TCR beta was undertaken in CD8+ and CD4+ T cells derived from blood. Healthy donors served as the controls. They were matched for age and sex. As regards this clonotype: Its target is not known.

Source material: CD4+ T cells from PBMCs. The chain carries TRBV6-1 and TRBJ1-4; D is ambiguous. The receptor comes from a human donor in good health. DNA for the CDR3: TGTGCCAGCAGCGCTTTTGCAACTAATGAAAAACTGTTTTTT. Amino acids: CASSAFATNEKLFF.